This T cell receptor beta chain appears in the sequencing data of a study of blood T cell repertoires in COVID-19. Trimming removed 3 bases from V and 8 bases from J; junction bases left unmatched: 15. This CDR3 is 16 amino acids long. Germline V gene sequence: CDR1 ENHRY, CDR2 SYGVKD. As originally analysed: Researchers report that nucleated cell counts were estimated from reference gene primer amplification. Assay used: immunoSEQ multiplex PCR; TCRdb lists only in-frame clones, some missing. The V and J calls and the clone size are those of that table, but D and trimming were determined from the DNA. The data show more than 30,000 clones, around 90% seen once.

The chain recombines TRBV10-3 with TRBJ1-2, with TRBD1 identical over 7 bases. Specimen: peripheral blood. This sequence originates from a man in his sixties with active COVID-19. The CDR3 sequence: CAISERGPSPWGGYTF. DNA for the CDR3: TGTGCCATCAGTGAAAGGGGGCCCTCCCCCTGGGGGGGCTACACCTTC.